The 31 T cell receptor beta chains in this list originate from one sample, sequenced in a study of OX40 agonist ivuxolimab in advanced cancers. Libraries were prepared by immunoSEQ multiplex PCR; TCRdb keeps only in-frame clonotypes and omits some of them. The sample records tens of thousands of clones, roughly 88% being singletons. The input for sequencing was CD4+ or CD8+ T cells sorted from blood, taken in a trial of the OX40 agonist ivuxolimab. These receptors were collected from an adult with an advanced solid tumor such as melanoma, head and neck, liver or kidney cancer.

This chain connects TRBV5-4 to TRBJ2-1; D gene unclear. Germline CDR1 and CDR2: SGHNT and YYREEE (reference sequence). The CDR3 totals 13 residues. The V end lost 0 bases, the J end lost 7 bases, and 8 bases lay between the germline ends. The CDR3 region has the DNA TGTGCCAGCAGCTTGGACCCAGAAAATGAGCAGTTCTTC. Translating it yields CASSLDPENEQFF.

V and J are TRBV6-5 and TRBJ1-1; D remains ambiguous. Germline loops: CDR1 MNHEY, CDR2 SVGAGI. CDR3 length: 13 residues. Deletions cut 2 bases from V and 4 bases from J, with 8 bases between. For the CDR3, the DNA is TGTGCCAGCAGTTACCCGGACGGCACTGAAGCTTTCTTT. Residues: CASSYPDGTEAFF.

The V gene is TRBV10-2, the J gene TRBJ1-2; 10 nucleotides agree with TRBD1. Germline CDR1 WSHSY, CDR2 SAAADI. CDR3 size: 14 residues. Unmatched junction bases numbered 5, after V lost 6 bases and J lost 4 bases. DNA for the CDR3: TGCGCCAGCAGGTCGACAGGGGGCCCCTATGGCTACACCTTC. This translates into CASRSTGGPYGYTF.

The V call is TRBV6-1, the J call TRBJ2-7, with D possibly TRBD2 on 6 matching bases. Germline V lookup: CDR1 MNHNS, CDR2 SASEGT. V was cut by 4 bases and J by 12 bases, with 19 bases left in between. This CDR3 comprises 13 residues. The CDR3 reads CASSALGGTIWYF. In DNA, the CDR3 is TGTGCCAGCAGTGCCCTGGGCGGGACGATATGGTACTTC.

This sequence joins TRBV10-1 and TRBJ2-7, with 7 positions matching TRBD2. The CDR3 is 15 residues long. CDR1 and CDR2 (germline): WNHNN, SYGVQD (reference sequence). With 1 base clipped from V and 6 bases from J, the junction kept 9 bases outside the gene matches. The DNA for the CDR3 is TGCGCCAGCAGTGAGTGGGAGGGCAGCCGGTGCGAGCAGTACTTC. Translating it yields CASSEWEGSRCEQYF.

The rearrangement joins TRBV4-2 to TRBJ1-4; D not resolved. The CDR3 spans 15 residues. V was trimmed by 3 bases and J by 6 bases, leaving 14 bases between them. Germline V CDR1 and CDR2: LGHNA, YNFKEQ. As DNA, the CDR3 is TGTGCCAGCAGCCAGGCGAGGACGCGGGATGAAAAACTGTTTTTT. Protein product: CASSQARTRDEKLFF.

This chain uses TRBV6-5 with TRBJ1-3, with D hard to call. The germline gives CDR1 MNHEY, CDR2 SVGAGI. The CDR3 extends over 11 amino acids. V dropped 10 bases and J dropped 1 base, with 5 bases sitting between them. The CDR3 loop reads CATLSGNTIYF. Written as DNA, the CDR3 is TGTGCCACGCTTTCTGGAAACACCATATATTTT.

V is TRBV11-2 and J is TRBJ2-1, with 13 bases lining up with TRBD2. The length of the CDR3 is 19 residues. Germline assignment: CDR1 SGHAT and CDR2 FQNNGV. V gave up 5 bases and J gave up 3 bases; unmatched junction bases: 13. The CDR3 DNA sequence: TGTGCCAGCAGCAAACTAGCGGGAGGGCCGAATCCCTACTACAATGAGCAGTTCTTC. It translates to CASSKLAGGPNPYYNEQFF.

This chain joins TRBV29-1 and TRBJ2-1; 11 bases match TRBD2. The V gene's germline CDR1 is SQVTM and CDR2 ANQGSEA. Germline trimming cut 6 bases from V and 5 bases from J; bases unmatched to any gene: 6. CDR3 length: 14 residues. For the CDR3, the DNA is TGCAGCGTGTATAGCGGGAGGGCGAACAATGAGCAGTTCTTC. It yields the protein CSVYSGRANNEQFF.

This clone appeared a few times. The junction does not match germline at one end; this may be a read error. The CDR3 here is CASSHGKSNAGELFF. The CDR3 DNA reads as TGCGCCAGCAGCCACGGGAAATCGAACGCCGGGGAGCTGTTTTTT. The rearrangement uses TRBV4-1 and TRBJ2-2, with D perhaps TRBD2 (5 bases). The germline gives CDR1 MGHRA, CDR2 YSYEKL. The CDR3 has 15 amino acids.

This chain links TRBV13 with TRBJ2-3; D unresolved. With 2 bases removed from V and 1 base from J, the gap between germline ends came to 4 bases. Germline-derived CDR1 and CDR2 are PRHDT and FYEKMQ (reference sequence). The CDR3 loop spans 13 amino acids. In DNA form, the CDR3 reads TGTGCCAGCAGCTTACGGGGCACAGATACGCAGTATTTT. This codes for CASSLRGTDTQYF.

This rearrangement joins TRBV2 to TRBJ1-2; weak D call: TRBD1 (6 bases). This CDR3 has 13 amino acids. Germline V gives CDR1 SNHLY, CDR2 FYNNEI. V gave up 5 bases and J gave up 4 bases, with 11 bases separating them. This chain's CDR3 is CASSNRVGYGYTF. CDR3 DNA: TGTGCCAGCAGTAACAGGGTGGGCTATGGCTACACCTTC.

CDR3 nucleotides: TGTGCCAGTAAGGGGGTCGGGACAGGGGTCTACGAGCAGTACTTC. Protein: CASKGVGTGVYEQYF. The chain couples TRBV19 to TRBJ2-7; TRBD1 agrees at 10 bases. V shed 7 bases and J 3 bases; nucleotides not matched to a gene: 9. CDR3 size: 15 residues. Germline loops: CDR1 LNHDA, CDR2 SQIVND (reference sequence).

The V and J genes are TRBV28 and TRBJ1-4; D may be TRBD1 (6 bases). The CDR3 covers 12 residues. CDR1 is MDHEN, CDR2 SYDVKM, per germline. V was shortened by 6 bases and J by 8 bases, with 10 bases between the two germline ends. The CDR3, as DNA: TGTGCCAGCAGCCAAGGGGGAGAAAAACTGTTTTTT. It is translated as CASSQGGEKLFF.

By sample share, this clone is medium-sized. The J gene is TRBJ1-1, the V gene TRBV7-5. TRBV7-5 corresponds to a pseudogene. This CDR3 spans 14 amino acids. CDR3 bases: TGTGTCAGAAGCTTTGTGGAGGGAAGCACTGAAGCTTTCTTT. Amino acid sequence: CVRSFVEGSTEAFF.

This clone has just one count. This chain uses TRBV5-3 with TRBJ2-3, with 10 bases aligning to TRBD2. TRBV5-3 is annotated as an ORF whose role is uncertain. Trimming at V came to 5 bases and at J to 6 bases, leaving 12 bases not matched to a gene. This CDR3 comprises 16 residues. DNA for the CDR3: TGTGCCAGAAGTACTGTAGGACTAGCGGCCTTTGATACGCAGTATTTT. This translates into CARSTVGLAAFDTQYF.

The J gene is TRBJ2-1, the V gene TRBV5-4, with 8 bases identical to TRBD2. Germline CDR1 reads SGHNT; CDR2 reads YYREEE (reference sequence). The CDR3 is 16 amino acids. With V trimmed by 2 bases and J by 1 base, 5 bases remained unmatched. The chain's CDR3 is CASSFERGISYNEQFF. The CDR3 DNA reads TGTGCCAGCAGCTTTGAGCGGGGGATTTCCTACAATGAGCAGTTCTTC. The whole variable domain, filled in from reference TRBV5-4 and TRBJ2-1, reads ETGVTQSPTHLIKTRGQQVTLRCSSQSGHNTVSWYQQALGQGPQFIFQYYREEENGRGNFPPRFSGLQFPNYSSELNVNALELDDSALYLCASSFERGISYNEQFFGPGTRLTVL.

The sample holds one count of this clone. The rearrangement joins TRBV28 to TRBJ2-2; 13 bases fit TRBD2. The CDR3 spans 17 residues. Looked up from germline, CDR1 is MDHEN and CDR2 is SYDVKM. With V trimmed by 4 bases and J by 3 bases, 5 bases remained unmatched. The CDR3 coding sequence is TGTGCCAGCAGTTCCCCGGGACTAGCGGGGCACACCGGGGAGCTGTTTTTT. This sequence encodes CASSSPGLAGHTGELFF.

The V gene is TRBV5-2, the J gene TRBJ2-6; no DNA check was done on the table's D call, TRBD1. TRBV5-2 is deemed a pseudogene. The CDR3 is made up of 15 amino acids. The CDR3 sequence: CASSRQGNGANVLTF. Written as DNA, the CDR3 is TGTGCCAGCAGCCGACAGGGAAACGGGGCCAACGTCCTGACTTTC.

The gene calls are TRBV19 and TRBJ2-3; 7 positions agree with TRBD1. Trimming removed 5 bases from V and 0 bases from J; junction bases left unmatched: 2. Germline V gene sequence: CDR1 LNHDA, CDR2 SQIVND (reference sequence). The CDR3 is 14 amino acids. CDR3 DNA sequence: TGTGCCAGTAGTGACAGGGTTAGCACAGATACGCAGTATTTT. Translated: CASSDRVSTDTQYF.

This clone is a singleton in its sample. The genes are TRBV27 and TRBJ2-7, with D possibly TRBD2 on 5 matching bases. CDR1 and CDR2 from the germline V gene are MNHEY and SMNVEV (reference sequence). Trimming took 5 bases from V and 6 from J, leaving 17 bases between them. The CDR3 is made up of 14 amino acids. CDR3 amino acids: CASSQTSSSGEQYF. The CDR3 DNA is TGTGCCAGCAGTCAAACTAGTTCATCGGGCGAGCAGTACTTC.

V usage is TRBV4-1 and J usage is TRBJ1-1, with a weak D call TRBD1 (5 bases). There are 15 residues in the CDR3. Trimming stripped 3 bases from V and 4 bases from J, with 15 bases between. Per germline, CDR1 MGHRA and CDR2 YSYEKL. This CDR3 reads CASSHPGISSTEAFF. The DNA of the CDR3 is TGCGCCAGCAGCCACCCAGGGATATCGTCCACTGAAGCTTTCTTT.

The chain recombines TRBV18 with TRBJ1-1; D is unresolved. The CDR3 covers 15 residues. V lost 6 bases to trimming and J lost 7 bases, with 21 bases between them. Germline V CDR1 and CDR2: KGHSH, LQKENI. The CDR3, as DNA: TGTGCCAGCTCTCCCGGGAGAGGAGGACGGGTTGAAGCTTTCTTT. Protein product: CASSPGRGGRVEAFF.

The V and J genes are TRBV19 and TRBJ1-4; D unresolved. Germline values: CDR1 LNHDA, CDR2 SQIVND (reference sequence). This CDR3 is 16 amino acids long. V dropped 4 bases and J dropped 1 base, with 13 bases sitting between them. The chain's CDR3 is CASSKIDLGTNEKLFF. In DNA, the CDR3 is TGTGCCAGTAGTAAGATCGACCTAGGAACTAATGAAAAACTGTTTTTT.

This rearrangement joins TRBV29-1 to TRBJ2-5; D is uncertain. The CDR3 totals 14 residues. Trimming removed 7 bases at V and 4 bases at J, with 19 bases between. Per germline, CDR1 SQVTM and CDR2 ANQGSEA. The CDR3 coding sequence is TGCAGCGCCGACCCCGCCGCCTTCGGAGAGACCCAGTACTTC. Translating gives CSADPAAFGETQYF.

In DNA, the CDR3 is TGTGCCAGCTCACGTCCGCAGGGAGGCACAGATACGCAGTATTTT. The encoded protein is CASSRPQGGTDTQYF. This chain uses TRBV18 with TRBJ2-3; D may correspond to TRBD1 or TRBD2 (5 bases each). V was cut by 4 bases and J by 1 base, with 12 bases left in between. CDR1 is KGHSH and CDR2 is LQKENI in the germline V gene. This CDR3 has 15 amino acids.

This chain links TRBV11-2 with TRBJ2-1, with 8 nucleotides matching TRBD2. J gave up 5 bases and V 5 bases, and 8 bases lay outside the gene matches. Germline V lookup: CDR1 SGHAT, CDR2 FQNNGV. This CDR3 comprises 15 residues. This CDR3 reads CASSLGLAGNNEQFF. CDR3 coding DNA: TGTGCCAGCAGCCTGGGGCTAGCGGGCAACAATGAGCAGTTCTTC.

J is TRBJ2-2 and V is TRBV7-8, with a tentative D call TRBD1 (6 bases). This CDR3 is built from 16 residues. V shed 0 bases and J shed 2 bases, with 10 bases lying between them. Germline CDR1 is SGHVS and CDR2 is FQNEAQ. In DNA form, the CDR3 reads TGTGCCAGCAGCTTAGCTTCACAGGGAAACACCGGGGAGCTGTTTTTT. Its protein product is CASSLASQGNTGELFF. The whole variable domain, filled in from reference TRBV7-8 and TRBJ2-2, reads GAGVSQSPRYKVAKRGQDVALRCDPISGHVSLFWYQQALGQGPEFLTYFQNEAQLDKSGLPSDRFFAERPEGSVSTLKIQRTQQEDSAVYLCASSLASQGNTGELFFGEGSRLTVL.

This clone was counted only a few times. CDR3 bases: TGTGCCAGTAGAAATATTTGGGACAGGGTGCGCTCTGGGGCCAACGTCCTGACTTTC. Translation: CASRNIWDRVRSGANVLTF. This chain connects TRBV19 to TRBJ2-6, with TRBD1 matching 9 bases. Looked up from germline, CDR1 is LNHDA and CDR2 is SQIVND (reference sequence). Unmatched junction bases numbered 12, after V lost 6 bases and J lost 0 bases. The CDR3 runs to 19 residues.

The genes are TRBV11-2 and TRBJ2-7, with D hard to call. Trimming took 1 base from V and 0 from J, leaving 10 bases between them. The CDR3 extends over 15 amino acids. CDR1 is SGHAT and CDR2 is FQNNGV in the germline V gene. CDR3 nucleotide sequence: TGTGCCAGCAGCTTAGTGTTCGGAGACTCCTACGAGCAGTACTTC. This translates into CASSLVFGDSYEQYF.

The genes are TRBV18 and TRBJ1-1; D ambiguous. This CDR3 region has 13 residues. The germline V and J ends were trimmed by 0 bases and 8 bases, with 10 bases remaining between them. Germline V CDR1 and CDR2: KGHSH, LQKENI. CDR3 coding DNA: TGTGCCAGCTCACCACCCCAGTTCACGGAAGCTTTCTTT. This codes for CASSPPQFTEAFF.